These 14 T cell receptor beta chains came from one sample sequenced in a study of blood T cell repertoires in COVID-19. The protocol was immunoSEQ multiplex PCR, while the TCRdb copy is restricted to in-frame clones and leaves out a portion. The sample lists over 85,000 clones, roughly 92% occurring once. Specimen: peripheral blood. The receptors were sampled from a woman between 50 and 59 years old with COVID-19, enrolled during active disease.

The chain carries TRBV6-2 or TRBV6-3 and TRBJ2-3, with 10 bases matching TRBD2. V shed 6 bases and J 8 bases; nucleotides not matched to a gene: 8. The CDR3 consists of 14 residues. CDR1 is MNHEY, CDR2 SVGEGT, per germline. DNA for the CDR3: TGTGCCAGCAGCAGAGGACTAGCGGAGGCTACGCAGTATTTT. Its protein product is CASSRGLAEATQYF.

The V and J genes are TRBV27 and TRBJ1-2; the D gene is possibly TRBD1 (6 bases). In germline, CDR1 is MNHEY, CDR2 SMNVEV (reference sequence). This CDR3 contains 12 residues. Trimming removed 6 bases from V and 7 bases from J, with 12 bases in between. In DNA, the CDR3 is TGTGCCAGCAGCTCAGGGGTGAGTGGCTACACCTTC. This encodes CASSSGVSGYTF.

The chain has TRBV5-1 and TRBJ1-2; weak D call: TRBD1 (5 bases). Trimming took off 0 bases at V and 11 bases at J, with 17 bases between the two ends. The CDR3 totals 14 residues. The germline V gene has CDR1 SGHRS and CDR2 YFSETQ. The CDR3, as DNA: TGCGCCAGCAGCTTGGGACCAAGGGGCAGTGGGTACACCTTC. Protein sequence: CASSLGPRGSGYTF.

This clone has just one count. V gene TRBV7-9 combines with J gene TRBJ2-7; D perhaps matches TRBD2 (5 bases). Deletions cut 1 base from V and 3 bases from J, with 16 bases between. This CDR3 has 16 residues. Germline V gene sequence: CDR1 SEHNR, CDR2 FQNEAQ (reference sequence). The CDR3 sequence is CASSLEVRGWGYEQYF. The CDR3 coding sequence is TGTGCCAGCAGCTTAGAAGTTCGAGGGTGGGGCTACGAGCAGTACTTC.

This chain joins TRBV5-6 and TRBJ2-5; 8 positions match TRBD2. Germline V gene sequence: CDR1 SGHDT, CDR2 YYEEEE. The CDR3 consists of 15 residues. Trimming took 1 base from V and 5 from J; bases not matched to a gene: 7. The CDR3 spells CASSLLTGGLETQYF. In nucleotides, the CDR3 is TGTGCCAGCAGCTTGCTAACGGGAGGGTTGGAGACCCAGTACTTC.

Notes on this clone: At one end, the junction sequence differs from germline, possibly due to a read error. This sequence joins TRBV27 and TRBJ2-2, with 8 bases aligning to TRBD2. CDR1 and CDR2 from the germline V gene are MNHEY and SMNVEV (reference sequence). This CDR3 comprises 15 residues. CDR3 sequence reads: CASSSPGGNPGELFF. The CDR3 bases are TGTGCCAGCAGTTCTCCGGGGGGGAACCCCGGGGAGCTGTTTTTT.

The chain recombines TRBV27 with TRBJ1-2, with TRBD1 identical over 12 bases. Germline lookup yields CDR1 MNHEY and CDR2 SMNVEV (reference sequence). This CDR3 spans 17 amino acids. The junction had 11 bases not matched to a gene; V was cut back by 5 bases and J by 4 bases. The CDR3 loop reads CASSRGTGGDYGYGYTF. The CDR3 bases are TGTGCCAGCAGTCGAGGGACAGGGGGCGATTATGGCTATGGCTACACCTTC.

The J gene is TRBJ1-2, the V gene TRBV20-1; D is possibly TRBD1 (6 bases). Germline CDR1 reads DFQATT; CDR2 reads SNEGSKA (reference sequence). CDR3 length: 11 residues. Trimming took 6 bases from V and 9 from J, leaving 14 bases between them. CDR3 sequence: CSARAGASYTF. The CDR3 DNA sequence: TGCAGTGCCCGGGCGGGGGCGAGCTACACCTTC.

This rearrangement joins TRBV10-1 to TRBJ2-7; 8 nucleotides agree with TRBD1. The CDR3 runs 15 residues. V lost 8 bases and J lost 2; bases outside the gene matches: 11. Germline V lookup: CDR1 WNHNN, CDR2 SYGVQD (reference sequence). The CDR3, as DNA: TGCGCCAGCTTCGGCGGACAGGGTCTAACCTACGAGCAGTACTTC. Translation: CASFGGQGLTYEQYF.

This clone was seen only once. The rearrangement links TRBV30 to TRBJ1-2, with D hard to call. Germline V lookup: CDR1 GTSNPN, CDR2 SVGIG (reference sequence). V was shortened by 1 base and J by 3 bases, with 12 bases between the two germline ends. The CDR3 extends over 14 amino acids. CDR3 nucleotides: TGTGCCTGGAGTGACCTACTAAGAGACTATGGCTACACCTTC. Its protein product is CAWSDLLRDYGYTF.

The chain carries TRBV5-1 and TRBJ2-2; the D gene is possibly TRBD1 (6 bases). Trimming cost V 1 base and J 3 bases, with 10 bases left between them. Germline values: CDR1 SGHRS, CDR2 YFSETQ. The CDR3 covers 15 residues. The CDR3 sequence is CASSLMQGHTGELFF. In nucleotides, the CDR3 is TGCGCCAGCAGCTTGATGCAGGGGCACACCGGGGAGCTGTTTTTT.

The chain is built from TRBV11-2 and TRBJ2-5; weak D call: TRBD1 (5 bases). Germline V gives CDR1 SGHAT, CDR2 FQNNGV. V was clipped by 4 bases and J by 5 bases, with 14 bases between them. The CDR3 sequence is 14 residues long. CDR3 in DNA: TGTGCCAGCAGCTCCCAAGGGGCGAGGGAGACCCAGTACTTC. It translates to CASSSQGARETQYF. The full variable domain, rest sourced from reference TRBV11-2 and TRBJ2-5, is EAGVAQSPRYKIIEKRQSVAFWCNPISGHATLYWYQQILGQGPKLLIQFQNNGVVDDSQLPKDRFSAERLKGVDSTLKIQPAKLEDSAVYLCASSSQGARETQYFGPGTRLLVL.

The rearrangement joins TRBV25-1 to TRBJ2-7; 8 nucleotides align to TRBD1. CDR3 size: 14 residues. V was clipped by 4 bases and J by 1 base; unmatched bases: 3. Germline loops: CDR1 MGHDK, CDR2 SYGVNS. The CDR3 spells CASSVQGASYEQYF. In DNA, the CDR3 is TGTGCCAGCAGTGTGCAGGGGGCTTCCTACGAGCAGTACTTC.

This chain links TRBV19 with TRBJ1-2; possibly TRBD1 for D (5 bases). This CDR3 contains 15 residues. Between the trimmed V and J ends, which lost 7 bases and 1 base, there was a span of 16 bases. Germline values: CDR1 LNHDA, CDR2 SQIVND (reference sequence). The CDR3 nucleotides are TGTGCCAGTACCCCCTGGACAACGGATAACTATGGCTACACCTTC. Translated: CASTPWTTDNYGYTF.